This is a list of T cell receptor beta chains from one sample in a study of blood T cell repertoires in COVID-19. The table came from immunoSEQ multiplex PCR; TCRdb's copy has only in-frame clones and leaves some out. This sample has approximately 500,000 clones; 80% to 90% occur once, and the top ten carry approximately 2.9%. Specimen: peripheral blood. These receptors all come from a human donor in a cohort sampled during active COVID-19. The CDR3 runs from the conserved cysteine through the conserved F or W. D genes are given only for firm matches. Some rows have no size entry. The others give once, few or many, or a class for an expanded clone.

CDR3	DNA	D	J	size	V
CASSQGLGAYTNTQYF	TGTGCCAGCAGCCAAGGACTTGGGGCGTACACGAATACGCAGTATTTT	NA	TRBJ2-3	NA	TRBV14
CASTQGSTEAFF	TGTGCCAGTACGCAGGGCTCCACTGAAGCTTTCTTT	NA	TRBJ1-1	NA	TRBV19
CASSLRTGGDANYGYTF	TGCGCCAGCAGCCTCCGGACAGGGGGAGACGCTAACTATGGCTACACCTTC	TRBD1	TRBJ1-2	NA	TRBV5-1
CASSFGMGTDTQYF	TGTGCCAGCAGCTTCGGGATGGGGACAGATACGCAGTATTTT	NA	TRBJ2-3	NA	TRBV6-5
CASTLQPATSGRMSGELFF	TGTGCCAGTACCCTCCAACCAGCGACTAGCGGGAGGATGTCCGGGGAGCTGTTTTTT	TRBD2	TRBJ2-2	NA	TRBV19
CASRSTGRWNEQYF	TGTGCCAGTCGATCGACAGGGCGATGGAACGAGCAGTACTTC	TRBD1	TRBJ2-7	NA	TRBV19
CASRPGVNTEAFF	TGTGCCAGCAGACCGGGGGTGAACACTGAAGCTTTCTTT	NA	TRBJ1-1	NA	TRBV9
CASSPRTGRDIQYF	TGTGCCAGCAGCCCGCGGACAGGGCGGGACATTCAGTACTTC	TRBD1	TRBJ2-4	many	TRBV11-2
CASRSAGTGTYEQYF	TGTGCCAGCAGATCGGCCGGGACAGGAACCTACGAGCAGTACTTC	TRBD1	TRBJ2-7	NA	TRBV28
CASSLLTGGAARRGTEAFF	TGTGCCAGCAGTTTACTAACAGGGGGCGCGGCCCGGCGGGGCACTGAAGCTTTCTTT	TRBD1	TRBJ1-1	NA	TRBV28
CASSEGIAGVGYEQYF	TGTGCCAGCAGCGAAGGGATAGCGGGAGTTGGTTACGAGCAGTACTTC	TRBD2	TRBJ2-7	NA	TRBV9
CASSRTGINTEAFF	TGTGCCAGCTCACGAACGGGGATAAACACTGAAGCTTTCTTT	NA	TRBJ1-1	NA	TRBV18
CAWTPNGRVF	TGTGCCTGGACCCCCAACGGGAGAGTTTTT	NA	TRBJ1-1	NA	TRBV30
CASSRLGTGVNTEAFF	TGTGCCAGCTCCCGTCTGGGGACAGGGGTTAACACTGAAGCTTTCTTT	TRBD1	TRBJ1-1	many	TRBV18
CASSPPTGTYEQYF	TGTGCCAGCTCACCACCGACAGGGACGTACGAGCAGTACTTC	TRBD1	TRBJ2-7	once	TRBV18
CSASEGAGGYTF	TGCAGTGCTAGTGAGGGGGCAGGAGGCTACACCTTC	TRBD1	TRBJ1-2	few	TRBV20-1
CATSRDSGTWSEQFF	TGTGCCACCAGCAGAGATAGCGGGACCTGGAGTGAGCAGTTCTTC	TRBD2	TRBJ2-1	few	TRBV15
CASSATTRTNTGELFF	TGTGCCAGCAGTGCGACGACACGAACGAACACCGGGGAGCTGTTTTTT	NA	TRBJ2-2	NA	TRBV6-1
CASSLHRQGSTNEKLFF	TGCGCCAGCAGCTTGCACCGACAGGGGTCAACTAATGAAAAACTGTTTTTT	TRBD1	TRBJ1-4	few	TRBV5-1
CASSSAGTGGYNEQFF	TGTGCCAGCTCCTCGGCCGGGACAGGGGGCTACAATGAGCAGTTCTTC	TRBD1	TRBJ2-1	NA	TRBV18
CASSLDSGGSGNTIYF	TGTGCCAGCAGCTTAGACTCAGGGGGCTCTGGAAACACCATATATTTT	TRBD1	TRBJ1-3	NA	TRBV11-2
CASSLGPLESYNEQFF	TGTGCCAGCAGCTTAGGGCCCCTAGAGTCCTACAATGAGCAGTTCTTC	NA	TRBJ2-1	once	TRBV11-3
CASTGTFSNQPQHF	TGTGCCAGCACCGGGACTTTTAGCAATCAGCCCCAGCATTTT	NA	TRBJ1-5	few	TRBV19
CASSLLGPDTGELFF	TGTGCCAGCAGCCTACTAGGTCCCGACACCGGGGAGCTGTTTTTT	NA	TRBJ2-2	NA	TRBV14
CASTVDRGKGAAFF	TGTGCCAGTACCGTTGACAGGGGGAAAGGAGCCGCTTTCTTT	TRBD1	TRBJ1-1	NA	TRBV19
CASSVGGTSALDPTQYF	TGTGCCAGCAGCGTAGGAGGAACTAGCGCCTTGGATCCTACGCAGTATTTT	TRBD2	TRBJ2-3	NA	TRBV9
CASSPSGTGGVGAEAFF	TGTGCCAGCAGCCCTTCCGGGACAGGGGGCGTGGGGGCTGAAGCTTTCTTT	TRBD1	TRBJ1-1	once	TRBV28
CASTDRGTETDTQYF	TGTGCCAGCACCGACAGGGGCACCGAGACAGATACGCAGTATTTT	TRBD1	TRBJ2-3	NA	TRBV5-4
CASSLRGQSYEQYF	TGTGCCAGCAGCTTAAGGGGGCAATCCTACGAGCAGTACTTC	TRBD1	TRBJ2-7	NA	TRBV7-2
CASSLSAYEQYF	TGTGCCAGCAGTCTTAGCGCCTACGAGCAGTACTTC	NA	TRBJ2-7	many	TRBV6-2/TRBV6-3
CSVGGTSGEQFF	TGCAGCGTGGGGGGGACTTCGGGTGAGCAGTTCTTC	TRBD2	TRBJ2-1	NA	TRBV29-1
CASSLAGLAGGSYEQYF	TGCGCCAGCAGCTTGGCCGGACTAGCGGGAGGCTCCTACGAGCAGTACTTC	TRBD2	TRBJ2-7	NA	TRBV5-1
CATKDRTENEQFF	TGTGCCACTAAGGACAGGACGGAGAATGAGCAGTTCTTC	TRBD1	TRBJ2-1	once	TRBV2
CASSLVSGNTIYF	TGCGCCAGCAGCTTGGTATCCGGAAACACCATATATTTT	NA	TRBJ1-3	NA	TRBV5-1
CASSLGPRFGQEETQYF	TGTGCCAGCAGTTTGGGGCCGCGGTTTGGGCAGGAAGAGACCCAGTACTTC	NA	TRBJ2-5	NA	TRBV27
CASSQTEGTEAFF	TGCGCCAGCAGCCAAACAGAGGGCACTGAAGCTTTCTTT	NA	TRBJ1-1	NA	TRBV4-1
CASSQFSGTGATNYGYTF	TGCGCCAGCAGCCAATTTTCCGGGACAGGGGCAACTAACTATGGCTACACCTTC	TRBD1	TRBJ1-2	NA	TRBV5-1
CASSMGEGQGRAKNIQYF	TGTGCCAGTAGTATGGGAGAAGGACAGGGGAGAGCCAAAAACATTCAGTACTTC	TRBD1	TRBJ2-4	NA	TRBV19
CASSHYLEGDTGELFF	TGCGCCAGCAGCCACTACCTGGAGGGTGACACCGGGGAGCTGTTTTTT	NA	TRBJ2-2	NA	TRBV4-3
CAWSVGGSTDTQYF	TGTGCCTGGAGTGTGGGGGGGAGCACAGATACGCAGTATTTT	TRBD2	TRBJ2-3	NA	TRBV30
CASSPPSGRAGEQYF	TGTGCCAGCAGCCCCCCCAGCGGGAGGGCGGGCGAGCAGTACTTC	TRBD2	TRBJ2-7	once	TRBV3-1/TRBV3-2
CASSPLDRNGNTIYF	TGTGCCAGCAGCCCCCTGGACAGGAACGGAAACACCATATATTTT	TRBD1	TRBJ1-3	NA	TRBV11-2
CASSFSTSGRNTGELFF	TGTGCCAGCAGTTTTTCAACTAGCGGGAGGAACACCGGGGAGCTGTTTTTT	TRBD2	TRBJ2-2	NA	TRBV27
CATSDSRGPNINEQFF	TGTGCCACCAGTGACAGCAGGGGGCCCAACATTAATGAGCAGTTCTTC	TRBD1	TRBJ2-1	NA	TRBV24-1
CASSVGRHYGYTF	TGTGCCAGCAGCGTGGGCAGGCACTATGGCTACACCTTC	NA	TRBJ1-2	once	TRBV9
CASSIGPGSTEAFF	TGTGCCAGTAGTATAGGGCCGGGGAGCACTGAAGCTTTCTTT	NA	TRBJ1-1	NA	TRBV19
CASARRLSYNEQFF	TGTGCCAGCGCCCGCCGACTCTCCTACAATGAGCAGTTCTTC	NA	TRBJ2-1	NA	TRBV7-8
CASSYADRRTANDYGYTF	TGTGCCAGCAGTTACGCCGACCGACGGACAGCAAATGATTATGGCTACACCTTC	NA	TRBJ1-2	NA	TRBV6-2/TRBV6-3
CASSYTQRTTDTQYF	TGTGCCAGCAGTTACACCCAGCGGACCACAGATACGCAGTATTTT	NA	TRBJ2-3	NA	TRBV6-2/TRBV6-3
CASSLSGLADTDTQYF	TGTGCCAGCAGCCTTTCCGGGTTAGCGGACACAGATACGCAGTATTTT	NA	TRBJ2-3	NA	TRBV7-2
CAWSVHPSVSTDTQYF	TGTGCCTGGAGTGTACATCCTAGCGTAAGCACAGATACGCAGTATTTT	NA	TRBJ2-3	NA	TRBV30
CASSVRQTTDTQYF	TGTGCCAGCAGCGTTCGACAGACCACAGATACGCAGTATTTT	NA	TRBJ2-3	NA	TRBV9
CASSIETDYEQYF	TGTGCCAGTAGTATAGAGACAGACTACGAGCAGTACTTC	NA	TRBJ2-7	NA	TRBV19
CASEVDRGREQYF	TGTGCCAGCGAAGTAGACAGGGGTCGTGAGCAGTACTTC	TRBD1	TRBJ2-7	NA	TRBV3-1/TRBV3-2
CASSQGEGANTEAFF	TGTGCCAGCAGCCAAGGTGAGGGGGCGAACACTGAAGCTTTCTTT	TRBD1	TRBJ1-1	NA	TRBV3-1/TRBV3-2